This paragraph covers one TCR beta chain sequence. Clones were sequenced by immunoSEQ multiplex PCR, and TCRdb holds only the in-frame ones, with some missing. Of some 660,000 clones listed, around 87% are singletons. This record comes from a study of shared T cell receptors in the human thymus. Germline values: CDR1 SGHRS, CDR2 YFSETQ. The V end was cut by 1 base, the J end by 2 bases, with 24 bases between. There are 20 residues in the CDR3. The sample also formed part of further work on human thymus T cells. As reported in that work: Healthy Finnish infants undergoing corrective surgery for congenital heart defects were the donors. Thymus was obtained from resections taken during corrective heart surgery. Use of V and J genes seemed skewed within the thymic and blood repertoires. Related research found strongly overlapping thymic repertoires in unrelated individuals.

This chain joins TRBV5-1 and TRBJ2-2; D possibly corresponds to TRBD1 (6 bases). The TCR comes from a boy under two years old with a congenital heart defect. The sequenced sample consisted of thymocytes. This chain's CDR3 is CASSLLSRVGQGTNTGELFF. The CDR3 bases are TGCGCCAGCAGCTTGCTTTCTCGCGTCGGGCAGGGGACAAACACCGGGGAGCTGTTTTTT. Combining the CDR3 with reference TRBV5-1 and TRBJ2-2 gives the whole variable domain KAGVTQTPRYLIKTRGQQVTLSCSPISGHRSVSWYQQTPGQGLQFLFEYFSETQRNKGNFPGRFSGRQFSNSRSEMNVSTLELGDSALYLCASSLLSRVGQGTNTGELFFGEGSRLTVL.